The T cell receptor beta chain described here comes from a study of cytomegalovirus exposure and HLA in healthy donors. Study-level information: An earlier analysis found roughly 110 million unique TCR beta sequences from 200 million or so T cells.

Details on this clone: What it binds is unknown.

PCR was performed using 60 Vbeta and 13 Jbeta primers. Sequenced by immunoSEQ multiplex PCR; TCRdb stores in-frame clones only, minus some. This table holds 150,000 to 170,000 clones, approximately 80% found once. CDR1 is MGHRA, CDR2 YSYEKL, per germline. The CDR3 loop spans 15 amino acids. V shed 2 bases, J shed 3 bases, and the junction held 4 bases outside the gene matches. Study results and limitations: Some TCR beta chains (164 of them) were listed as cytomegalovirus-associated.

The chain uses TRBV4-1 and TRBJ2-3; the match to TRBD1 covers 8 bases. The specimen was PBMCs. The TCR comes from a woman aged 40 to 55 in good health and CMV-seropositive. CDR3 sequence (DNA): TGCGCCAGCAGCCAACAGGGGGCATGGACAGATACGCAGTATTTT. This gives the protein CASSQQGAWTDTQYF.